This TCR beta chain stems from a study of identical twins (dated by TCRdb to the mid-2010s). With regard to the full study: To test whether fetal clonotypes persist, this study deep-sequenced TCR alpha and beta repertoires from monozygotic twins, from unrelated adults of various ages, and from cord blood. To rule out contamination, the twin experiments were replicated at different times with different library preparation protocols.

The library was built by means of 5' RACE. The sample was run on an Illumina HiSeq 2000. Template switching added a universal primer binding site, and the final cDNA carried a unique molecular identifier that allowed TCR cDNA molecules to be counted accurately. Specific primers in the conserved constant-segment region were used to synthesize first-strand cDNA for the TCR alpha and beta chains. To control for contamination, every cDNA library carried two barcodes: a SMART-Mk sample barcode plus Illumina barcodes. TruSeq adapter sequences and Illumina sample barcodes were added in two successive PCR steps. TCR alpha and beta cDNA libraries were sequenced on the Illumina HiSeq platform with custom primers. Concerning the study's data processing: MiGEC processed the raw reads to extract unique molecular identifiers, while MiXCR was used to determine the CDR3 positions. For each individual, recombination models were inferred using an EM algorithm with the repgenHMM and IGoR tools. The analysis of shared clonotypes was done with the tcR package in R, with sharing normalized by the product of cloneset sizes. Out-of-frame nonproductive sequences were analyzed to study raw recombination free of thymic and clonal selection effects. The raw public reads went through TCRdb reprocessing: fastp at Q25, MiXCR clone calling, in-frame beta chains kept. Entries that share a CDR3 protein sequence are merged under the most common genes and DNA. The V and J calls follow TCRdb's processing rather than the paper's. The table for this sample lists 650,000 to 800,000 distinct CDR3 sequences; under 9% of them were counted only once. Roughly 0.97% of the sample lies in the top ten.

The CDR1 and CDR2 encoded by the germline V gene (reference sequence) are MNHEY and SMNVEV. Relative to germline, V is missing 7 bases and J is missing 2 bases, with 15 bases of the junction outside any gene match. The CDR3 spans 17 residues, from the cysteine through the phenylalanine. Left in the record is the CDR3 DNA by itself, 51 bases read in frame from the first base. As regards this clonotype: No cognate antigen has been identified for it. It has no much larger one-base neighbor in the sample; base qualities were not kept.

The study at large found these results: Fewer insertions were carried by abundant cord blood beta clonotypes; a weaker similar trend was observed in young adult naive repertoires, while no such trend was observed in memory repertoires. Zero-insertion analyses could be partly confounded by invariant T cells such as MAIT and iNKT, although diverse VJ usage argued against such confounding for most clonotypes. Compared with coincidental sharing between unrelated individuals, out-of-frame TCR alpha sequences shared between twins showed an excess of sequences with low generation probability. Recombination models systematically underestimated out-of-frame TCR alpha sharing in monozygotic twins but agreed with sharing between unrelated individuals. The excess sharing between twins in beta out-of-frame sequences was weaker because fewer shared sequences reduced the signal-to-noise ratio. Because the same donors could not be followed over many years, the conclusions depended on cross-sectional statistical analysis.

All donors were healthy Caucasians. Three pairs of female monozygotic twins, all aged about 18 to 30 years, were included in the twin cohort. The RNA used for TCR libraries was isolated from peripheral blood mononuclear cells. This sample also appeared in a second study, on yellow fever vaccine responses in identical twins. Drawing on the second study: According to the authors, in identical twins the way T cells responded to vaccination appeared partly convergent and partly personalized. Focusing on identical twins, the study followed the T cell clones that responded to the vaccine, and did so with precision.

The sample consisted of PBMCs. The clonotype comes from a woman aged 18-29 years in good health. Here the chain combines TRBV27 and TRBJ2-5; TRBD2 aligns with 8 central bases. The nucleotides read TGTGCCAGCACCCCTTTGCGCGCGGGAGGTGAGCAAGAGACCCAGTACTTC. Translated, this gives CASTPLRAGGEQETQYF.